A selection of T cell receptor beta chains follows, all from one sample in a study of cytomegalovirus exposure and HLA in healthy donors. The method was immunoSEQ multiplex PCR; TCRdb's version includes in-frame clones alone and lacks a portion of them. This table holds fewer than 150,000 clones, 60% to 85% found once. Sequencing was carried out using PBMCs. The source of these receptors is a male donor in good health and CMV-seronegative. Both conserved end residues are part of each CDR3. The D gene is left open where the match is weak. Some rows mark clone size as missing; the rest say once, few, many or name a class of expanded clone.

CAIGEYGGNTEAFF | TGTGCCATCGGGGAGTACGGGGGAAACACTGAAGCTTTCTTT | TRBV10-3 | once | . | TRBJ1-1
CASSKEQGMMDGYTF | TGTGCCAGCAGCAAAGAACAGGGGATGATGGATGGCTACACCTTC | TRBV21-1 | . | . | TRBJ1-2
CASSSQGAREKLFF | TGTGCCAGTAGTTCACAGGGGGCAAGGGAAAAACTGTTTTTT | TRBV19 | . | TRBD1 | TRBJ1-4
CASSDGVPRGEQYF | TGTGCCAGCAGTGATGGGGTACCGAGAGGGGAGCAGTACTTC | TRBV25-1 | few | . | TRBJ2-7
CALRPGTGTTRRSEETQYF | TGTGCCCTACGGCCGGGGACAGGGACGACTAGGAGAAGTGAAGAGACCCAGTACTTC | TRBV30 | . | TRBD1 | TRBJ2-5
CASSIISGHNEQFF | TGTGCCAGTAGTATAATTAGCGGTCACAATGAGCAGTTCTTC | TRBV19 | . | . | TRBJ2-1
CASSKDRPNEQFF | TGTGCCAGCTCAAAAGACAGGCCCAATGAGCAGTTCTTC | TRBV18 | . | . | TRBJ2-1
CASSLDRGDFTEAFF | TGTGCCAGCAGCTTAGACAGGGGGGATTTCACTGAAGCTTTCTTT | TRBV11-1 | . | TRBD1 | TRBJ1-1
CASSQRGETQYF | TGTGCCAGCAGCCAACGGGGGGAGACCCAGTACTTC | TRBV11-2 | . | . | TRBJ2-5
CASSWGEAVYNSPLHF | TGCGCCAGCAGCTGGGGAGAGGCGGTATATAATTCACCCCTCCACTTT | TRBV5-1 | . | . | TRBJ1-6
CASSLRGAGQPQHF | TGTGCCAGCAGCTTAAGGGGTGCCGGTCAGCCCCAGCATTTT | TRBV11-2 | . | . | TRBJ1-5
CAIGPPDNPYEQYF | TGTGCCATCGGTCCCCCGGACAACCCCTACGAGCAGTACTTC | TRBV10-3 | . | . | TRBJ2-7
CASSYILRGTGETQYF | TGTGCCAGCAGTTACATTTTAAGGGGGACGGGGGAGACCCAGTACTTC | TRBV6-5 | . | . | TRBJ2-5
CASRAAADTQYF | TGTGCCAGCAGAGCCGCCGCAGATACGCAGTATTTT | TRBV27 | . | . | TRBJ2-3
CASSVEGGAQGYTF | TGTGCCAGCAGCGTAGAGGGGGGGGCGCAGGGCTACACCTTC | TRBV9 | . | . | TRBJ1-2
CASSADEGARGYTF | TGTGCCAGCAGTGCTGACGAGGGGGCTCGGGGCTACACCTTC | TRBV2 | once | TRBD1 | TRBJ1-2
CASSLTGDYGYTF | TGTGCCAGCAGCTTGACAGGGGACTATGGCTACACCTTC | TRBV6-1 | . | TRBD1 | TRBJ1-2
CASSHRTGPNPNYGYTF | TGCGCCAGCAGCCATCGGACAGGGCCCAACCCTAACTATGGCTACACCTTC | TRBV4-1 | few | TRBD1 | TRBJ1-2
CASSLTPGQGAYEQYF | TGTGCCAGCAGCTTAACGCCGGGACAGGGGGCCTACGAGCAGTACTTC | TRBV5-6 | . | TRBD1 | TRBJ2-7
CAISQGTGGITEAFF | TGTGCCATCAGTCAGGGGACAGGGGGGATAACTGAAGCTTTCTTT | TRBV10-3 | once | TRBD1 | TRBJ1-1
CSVEVGAGYTF | TGCAGCGTTGAAGTTGGAGCTGGCTACACCTTC | TRBV29-1 | few | . | TRBJ1-2
CASSLDASGGASFQETQYF | TGTGCCAGCAGCTTAGATGCTAGCGGGGGGGCCAGCTTCCAAGAGACCCAGTACTTC | TRBV7-8 | . | TRBD2 | TRBJ2-5